The 30 T cell receptor beta chains below all came from one sample that was sequenced in a study of identical twins (dated by TCRdb to 2016 to 2017). The library was generated by 5' RACE. Sequencing relied on an Illumina HiSeq 2000. Through fastp at Q25 and MiXCR, TCRdb rebuilt clones from the public reads, retaining in-frame beta chains. One record per CDR3 amino acid sequence lists the most common genes and DNA. The table for this sample lists about 450,000 distinct CDR3 sequences; less than 20% of them were counted only once. 9% to 15% of the sample goes to the ten largest clones. The source material was naive T cells sorted from blood. The cell subset or site label of this sample denotes: cells isolated with a human naive T-cell isolation kit. The receptors stem from a man aged 45 to 65 in good health.

This clonotype was seen just once. The rearrangement uses TRBV30 and TRBJ2-5, with D unclear. From germline, CDR1 is GTSNPN and CDR2 SVGIG (reference sequence). This CDR3 is built from 12 residues. V lost 2 bases to trimming and J lost 5 bases, with 9 bases between them. The CDR3 nucleotides read TGTGCCTGGAGTAAAATGGGGGAGACCCAGTACTTC. Translating gives CAWSKMGETQYF. The full variable domain, completed using reference TRBV30 and TRBJ2-5, is SQTIHQWPATLVQPVGSPLSLECTVEGTSNPNLYWYRQAAGRGLQLLFYSVGIGQISSEVPQNLSASRPQDRQFILSSKKLLLSDSGFYLCAWSKMGETQYFGPGTRLLVL.

The chain combines TRBV18 with TRBJ2-1; 10 nucleotides agree with TRBD2. V shed 3 bases and J 3 bases; nucleotides not matched to a gene: 8. This CDR3 comprises 17 residues. Germline V gene data show CDR1 as KGHSH and CDR2 as LQKENI. CDR3 coding DNA: TGTGCCAGCTCACCTCCCGGTCTAGCGGGAGACTACAATGAGCAGTTCTTC. It encodes CASSPPGLAGDYNEQFF.

This clonotype was counted ten times or more. The rearrangement links TRBV5-1 to TRBJ2-1; perhaps TRBD2 as D (5 bases). CDR1 is SGHRS, CDR2 YFSETQ, per germline. The CDR3 loop spans 14 amino acids. V was shortened by 0 bases and J by 8 bases, with 12 bases between the two germline ends. The CDR3 reads CASSLVPGNDEQFF. In DNA form, the CDR3 reads TGCGCCAGCAGCTTGGTTCCGGGGAACGATGAGCAGTTCTTC.

The rearrangement links TRBV7-2 to TRBJ2-7, with 10 nucleotides matching TRBD1. Per germline, CDR1 SGHTA and CDR2 FQGNSA. The CDR3 contains 15 residues. V was pared by 4 bases and J by 2 bases, with 5 bases of the junction left unmatched. The CDR3: CASSSRQGATYEQYF. The CDR3 DNA follows: TGTGCCAGCAGCTCGCGACAGGGGGCCACCTACGAGCAGTACTTC.

This clonotype has only a few counts. The V and J genes are TRBV29-1 and TRBJ2-5, with D perhaps assigned TRBD1 or TRBD2 (6 bases each). V lost 3 bases and J lost 1, with 12 bases in between. This CDR3 is built from 14 residues. Germline V lookup: CDR1 SQVTM, CDR2 ANQGSEA. In nucleotides, the CDR3 is TGCAGCGTTGACAGGTGGGGGGCCCAAGAGACCCAGTACTTC. As protein: CSVDRWGAQETQYF.

Many counts were recorded for this clonotype. The rearrangement joins TRBV20-1 to TRBJ2-7, with D possibly called TRBD1 or TRBD2 (5 bases each). Germline CDR1 and CDR2: DFQATT and SNEGSKA (reference sequence). CDR3 length: 14 residues. The V end lost 6 bases, the J end lost 3 bases, and 18 bases lay between the germline ends. The CDR3 DNA is TGCAGTGCCAGTACCGGGACGGCGGGCTACGAGCAGTACTTC. Its translation: CSASTGTAGYEQYF.

There are a few counts of this clonotype. V and J are TRBV15 and TRBJ2-2, with 9 positions matching TRBD1. V lost 9 bases, J lost 2 bases, and 13 bases stayed unmatched. The length of the CDR3 is 17 residues. Germline loops: CDR1 LNHNV, CDR2 YYDKDF (reference sequence). CDR3 coding DNA: TGTGCCACGAGAATCCGCTGGGGACAGGGTAACACCGGGGAGCTGTTTTTT. It specifies CATRIRWGQGNTGELFF.

This clonotype was detected a few times. J is TRBJ2-1 and V is TRBV6-2 or TRBV6-3; 11 nucleotides line up with TRBD1. CDR1 and CDR2 from the germline V gene are MNHEY and SVGEGT. The CDR3 extends over 23 amino acids. The V and J ends lost 2 bases and 8 bases, in that order; junction bases with no gene match: 29. The CDR3: CASSYPKTFSLDRGQPRWDEQFF. The DNA of the CDR3 is TGTGCCAGCAGTTACCCAAAGACTTTTAGCTTGGACAGGGGGCAACCCCGTTGGGATGAGCAGTTCTTC.

This clonotype turned up a few times. The chain links TRBV6-5 to TRBJ2-5; D gene unclear. Germline CDR1 and CDR2: MNHEY and SVGAGI. This CDR3 region has 14 residues. V lost 0 bases and J lost 5, with 10 bases in between. For the CDR3, the DNA is TGTGCCAGCAGTTACTCTAGGGTACATGAGACCCAGTACTTC. Protein product: CASSYSRVHETQYF.

There are a few counts of this clonotype. V usage is TRBV6-2 or TRBV6-3 and J usage is TRBJ2-7; TRBD1 agrees at 7 bases. CDR1 and CDR2 from the germline V gene are MNHEY and SVGEGT. The trim removed 6 bases at V and 5 bases at J, leaving 13 bases unmatched. This CDR3 contains 15 residues. The CDR3 loop reads CASRRRGGLRNEQYF. DNA for the CDR3: TGTGCCAGCAGGAGGAGAGGGGGCCTGAGAAACGAGCAGTACTTC.

This clonotype was recorded many times. V gene TRBV29-1 combines with J gene TRBJ2-7; possible D gene TRBD1, 6 bases. Germline V gene data show CDR1 as SQVTM and CDR2 as ANQGSEA. The length of the CDR3 is 13 residues. Between the trimmed V and J ends, which lost 0 bases and 3 bases, there was a span of 9 bases. This CDR3 is CSVEDGTNYEQYF. Here the CDR3 DNA reads TGCAGCGTTGAAGACGGGACAAACTACGAGCAGTACTTC.

This clonotype was picked up a small number of times. The gene calls are TRBV29-1 and TRBJ2-7; D gene ambiguous. The ends were cut back, 4 bases at V and 4 bases at J, with 17 bases in the middle. Germline V gene sequence: CDR1 SQVTM, CDR2 ANQGSEA. This CDR3 is built from 14 residues. CDR3 region: CSVVSGRDPYEQYF. Here the CDR3 DNA reads TGCAGCGTTGTATCGGGTAGGGATCCATACGAGCAGTACTTC.

There are many counts of this clonotype. This chain uses TRBV6-6 with TRBJ2-1, with D possibly being TRBD2 (6 bases). The germline V and J ends were trimmed by 0 bases and 9 bases, with 6 bases remaining between them. The CDR3 loop spans 12 amino acids. Germline values: CDR1 MNHNY, CDR2 SVGAGI (reference sequence). The CDR3 DNA follows: TGTGCCAGCAGTTACTCGGGGGGTGAGCAGTTCTTC. The encoded protein is CASSYSGGEQFF.

The V call is TRBV29-1, the J call TRBJ2-1; D is ambiguous. The germline V gene has CDR1 SQVTM and CDR2 ANQGSEA. CDR3 size: 13 residues. The V and J ends lost 6 bases and 4 bases respectively, with 13 bases between them. The CDR3 DNA reads as TGCAGCGTAGGAAAAAAATTTTACAATGAGCAGTTCTTC. Its protein is CSVGKKFYNEQFF.

The rearrangement links TRBV10-3 to TRBJ2-1; the match to TRBD2 covers 14 bases. This CDR3 region has 15 residues. The V segment lost 6 bases and the J segment 7 bases; nucleotides outside the gene matches: 5. CDR1 and CDR2 (germline): ENHRY, SYGVKD. The CDR3 region is CAIRGGLAGENEQFF. For the CDR3, the DNA is TGTGCCATCAGGGGGGGACTAGCGGGAGAGAATGAGCAGTTCTTC.

The sample holds many counts of this clonotype. In DNA, the CDR3 is TGTGCCAGCAGCCTAACTAGCGGGAGGCCGTACAATGAGCAGTTCTTC. Translating it yields CASSLTSGRPYNEQFF. The chain has TRBV28 and TRBJ2-1; 12 nucleotides agree with TRBD2. With 6 bases clipped from V and 4 bases from J, the junction kept 7 bases outside the gene matches. This CDR3 region has 16 residues. Germline V gene lookup returns CDR1 MDHEN and CDR2 SYDVKM.

V is TRBV20-1 and J is TRBJ2-1; D possibly corresponds to TRBD2 (5 bases). The CDR3 is 16 residues long. Trimming took 3 bases from V and 0 from J, leaving 15 bases between them. The germline V gene has CDR1 DFQATT and CDR2 SNEGSKA (reference sequence). In DNA form, the CDR3 reads TGCAGTGCTAGTCTACCGGGGATGAGCTCCTACAATGAGCAGTTCTTC. This encodes CSASLPGMSSYNEQFF.

V and J are TRBV4-2 and TRBJ2-2, with 9 bases lining up with TRBD1. The trim removed 3 bases at V and 2 bases at J, leaving 7 bases unmatched. CDR3 length: 17 amino acids. Germline V CDR1 and CDR2: LGHNA, YNFKEQ. CDR3 nucleotide sequence: TGTGCCAGCAGCCAGCCCACAGGGGGCATCAACACCGGGGAGCTGTTTTTT. Translation: CASSQPTGGINTGELFF.

The chain uses TRBV6-2 or TRBV6-3 and TRBJ2-3; 11 bases are a match to TRBD2. The ends lost 6 bases at V and 6 bases at J; junction bases unmatched: 2. Germline V gene sequence: CDR1 MNHEY, CDR2 SVGEGT. The CDR3 runs 13 residues. The CDR3 coding sequence is TGTGCCAGCAGAAGGACTAGCGGGGATACGCAGTATTTT. It is translated as CASRRTSGDTQYF.

The chain has TRBV12-3 or TRBV12-4 and TRBJ2-5; D is unclear. CDR3 size: 11 residues. V lost 5 bases and J lost 7, with 8 bases in between. Here the CDR3 reads CASSREWTQYF. CDR3 sequence (DNA): TGTGCCAGCAGTCGAGAATGGACCCAGTACTTC.

This clonotype was counted only a few times. V is TRBV12-3 or TRBV12-4 and J is TRBJ1-6, with TRBD1 matching over 8 bases. The V and J ends lost 6 bases and 6 bases, in that order; junction bases with no gene match: 7. CDR3 length equals 15 residues. CDR3 DNA: TGTGCCAGCAGCAAGGACAGGGCACGTAATTCACCCCTCCACTTT. Translated: CASSKDRARNSPLHF.

The chain uses TRBV27 and TRBJ2-1; D unresolved. The CDR3 consists of 13 residues. The germline CDR1 and CDR2 sequences are MNHEY and SMNVEV (reference sequence). Trimming removed 0 bases from V and 11 bases from J, with 11 bases in between. The DNA of the CDR3 is TGTGCCAGCAGTTTATCCCCCTCCTTACAGCAGTTCTTC. It encodes CASSLSPSLQQFF.

This chain joins TRBV6-5 and TRBJ1-2; D might be TRBD1 (5 bases). CDR1 and CDR2 (germline): MNHEY, SVGAGI. This CDR3 is 17 amino acids long. Trimming pared 1 base from V and 0 bases from J, leaving 15 bases between. The CDR3, as DNA: TGTGCCAGCAGTTACTTTCAGTTGGGGGGACCTAACTATGGCTACACCTTC. Encoded protein: CASSYFQLGGPNYGYTF.

This clonotype was seen at least ten times. The CDR3 protein is CASSQYTTSTGRSPLHF. In nucleotides, the CDR3 is TGCGCCAGCAGCCAGTACACAACTTCGACAGGTCGTTCACCCCTCCACTTT. The rearrangement uses TRBV4-3 and TRBJ1-6; D is perhaps TRBD1 (6 bases). V was shortened by 3 bases and J by 9 bases, with 21 bases between the two germline ends. CDR1 LGHNA and CDR2 YSLEER come from the germline V gene. The CDR3 totals 17 residues.

The chain carries TRBV5-4 and TRBJ2-1; 8 bases align to TRBD1. V trimming: 4 bases; J trimming: 5 bases; junction bases outside the gene matches: 11. CDR3 length: 16 amino acids. Germline V lookup: CDR1 SGHNT, CDR2 YYREEE (reference sequence). The CDR3 loop reads CASSPDREKVDNEQFF. CDR3 sequence (DNA): TGTGCCAGCAGCCCGGACAGGGAAAAAGTGGACAATGAGCAGTTCTTC.

V gene TRBV18 combines with J gene TRBJ2-7, with TRBD1 matching over 8 bases. V lost 3 bases and J lost 3; bases outside the gene matches: 7. This CDR3 is 15 amino acids long. Germline CDR1 and CDR2: KGHSH and LQKENI. The CDR3 DNA sequence: TGTGCCAGCTCACCTCAGGGACAGGCCGGCTACGAGCAGTACTTC. This sequence encodes CASSPQGQAGYEQYF.

The V and J genes are TRBV29-1 and TRBJ2-7; the match to TRBD2 covers 12 bases. The CDR3 is 15 residues long. Trimming took 1 base from V and 0 from J; bases not matched to a gene: 1. The germline CDR1 and CDR2 sequences are SQVTM and ANQGSEA. The CDR3 DNA sequence: TGCAGCGTTGAAGGGACTAGCGGGACCTCCTACGAGCAGTACTTC. Amino acids: CSVEGTSGTSYEQYF.

This clonotype was counted only a few times. This chain connects TRBV5-1 to TRBJ2-3, with D perhaps matching TRBD2 (6 bases). CDR1 is SGHRS and CDR2 is YFSETQ in the germline V gene. V lost 0 bases to trimming and J lost 3 bases, with 14 bases between them. CDR3 length equals 16 residues. This CDR3 is CASSLDRGGVTDTQYF. CDR3 bases: TGCGCCAGCAGCTTGGACCGTGGAGGGGTAACAGATACGCAGTATTTT.

The sample holds a few counts of this clonotype. This chain joins TRBV5-1 and TRBJ2-1; unclear D gene. Trimming removed 2 bases at V and 0 bases at J, with 6 bases between. Germline V CDR1 and CDR2: SGHRS, YFSETQ. This CDR3 has 14 amino acids. The CDR3 protein is CASSFDPSYNEQFF. The CDR3, as DNA: TGCGCCAGCAGCTTTGACCCCTCCTACAATGAGCAGTTCTTC.

The chain uses TRBV19 and TRBJ1-2, with 7 bases matching TRBD1. V dropped 3 bases and J dropped 4; count of bases not matched to a gene: 11. CDR3 size: 16 residues. Germline CDR1 is LNHDA and CDR2 is SQIVND (reference sequence). CDR3: CASSISSTGIPYGYTF. CDR3 nucleotides: TGTGCCAGTAGTATTTCCTCGACAGGGATCCCCTATGGCTACACCTTC.